A selection of T cell receptor beta chains follows, all from one sample in a study of blood T cell repertoires in COVID-19. The table came from immunoSEQ multiplex PCR; TCRdb's copy has only in-frame clones and leaves some out. The repertoire holds 75,000 to 90,000 clones, with just under 85% as singletons. Input material: peripheral blood. Receptor source: a man at least 80 years old with active or convalescent COVID-19. The CDR3 runs from the conserved cysteine through the conserved F or W. The D gene is left open where the match is weak. Clone size is shown for a subset of rows, as once, few, many or a class of expanded clone.

V	D	size	J	length	DNA	CDR3
TRBV3-1/TRBV3-2	.	.	TRBJ1-2	12	TGTGCCAGCAGCCAAGGGGAGGGGGGCTACACCTTC	CASSQGEGGYTF
TRBV19	TRBD2	.	TRBJ2-3	16	TGTGCCAGTAGCGCGACTAGCGGGGGGGACACAGATACGCAGTATTTT	CASSATSGGDTDTQYF
TRBV21-1	.	.	TRBJ2-1	14	TGTGCCCGCCTCAAAGGACTAGCGGAAAATGAGCAGTTCTTC	CARLKGLAENEQFF
TRBV28	.	.	TRBJ1-5	13	TGTGCCAGCAGCAGTAAGGCGGTTCAGCCCCAGCATTTT	CASSSKAVQPQHF
TRBV6-5	.	.	TRBJ1-1	15	TGTGCCAGCAGGCGTCGGACAGCTTGGTCTAGAGAAGCTTTCTTT	CASRRRTAWSREAFF
TRBV7-8	TRBD2	.	TRBJ2-3	13	TGTGCCAGCAGGCTAGCGGGAGCAGATACGCAGTATTTT	CASRLAGADTQYF
TRBV19	.	.	TRBJ1-1	14	TGTGCCAGTAGTACCGACAGAGAGAACACTGAAGCTTTCTTT	CASSTDRENTEAFF
TRBV20-1	.	.	TRBJ2-3	13	TGCAGTGCTAGTTTTGCGGGCACAGATACGCAGTATTTT	CSASFAGTDTQYF
TRBV5-8	.	once	TRBJ2-3	15	TGTGCCAGCAGCTCCCGTCAGCGGGCTCTGGATACGCAGTATTTT	CASSSRQRALDTQYF
TRBV9	.	.	TRBJ1-2	15	TGTGCCAGCAGCGCAGGGTTAGGCAACGGCTATGGCTACACCTTC	CASSAGLGNGYGYTF
TRBV6-5	.	.	TRBJ1-5	15	TGTGCCAGCCACTACCGCGGACAGAGCAATCAGCCCCAGCATTTT	CASHYRGQSNQPQHF
TRBV30	TRBD1	.	TRBJ1-2	14	TGTGCCTGGAAAGCATGGACAGGACTCTATGGCTACACCTTC	CAWKAWTGLYGYTF
TRBV29-1	.	.	TRBJ1-4	11	TGCAGCGTTGAGGGGGGGGAAAAACTGTTTTTT	CSVEGGEKLFF
TRBV24-1	TRBD1	.	TRBJ2-5	15	TGTGCCACCAGTAGAGGACAGGGTGTTCGAGAGACCCAGTACTTC	CATSRGQGVRETQYF
TRBV9	.	once	TRBJ1-2	15	TGTGCCAGCAGCGTAGCCCCGGGTACCCCCAGTGGCTACACCTTC	CASSVAPGTPSGYTF
TRBV12-5	.	.	TRBJ2-1	15	TGTGCTAGTGCTCCCCGGGACTCCGCTTACAATGAGCAGTTCTTC	CASAPRDSAYNEQFF
TRBV6-6	.	.	TRBJ2-2	20	TGTGCCAGCAGTCCAATCAGGGGACCCAGCGGAGGCCCGAACACCGGGGAGCTGTTTTTT	CASSPIRGPSGGPNTGELFF
TRBV18	TRBD1	.	TRBJ1-4	14	TGTGCCAGCTCTCCAACAGGGGTATTCGGAAAACTGTTTTTT	CASSPTGVFGKLFF
TRBV5-5	.	.	TRBJ2-5	15	TGTGCCAGCAGCTTAAGTACTGGGGAGAAAGAGACCCAGTACTTC	CASSLSTGEKETQYF
TRBV11-2	TRBD2	.	TRBJ2-1	18	TGTGCCAGCAGCTTAGTCTCGGCGGGACTAGCGGGACCCAATGAGCAGTTCTTC	CASSLVSAGLAGPNEQFF
TRBV18	TRBD1	.	TRBJ1-1	14	TGTGCCAGCTCACCGGGACAGGCGGATTTTGAAGCTTTCTTT	CASSPGQADFEAFF
TRBV28	.	.	TRBJ1-5	14	TGTGCCAGCGGGACGGACAGAAGGAATCAGCCCCAGCATTTT	CASGTDRRNQPQHF
TRBV11-2	TRBD1	.	TRBJ2-3	13	TGTGCCAGCAGCTTGGGACAGGGGGACACGCAGTATTTT	CASSLGQGDTQYF
TRBV5-1	TRBD1	.	TRBJ1-6	16	TGCGCCAGCAGCTTGCTAGGGACAGGGCCTAATTCACCCCTCCACTTT	CASSLLGTGPNSPLHF
TRBV19	.	.	TRBJ1-3	18	TGTGCCAGTAGTATCCGGGACAAGGATTTTTGGTCTGGAAACACCATATATTTT	CASSIRDKDFWSGNTIYF
TRBV27	TRBD1	once	TRBJ1-3	16	TGTGCCAGCAGTTTGACCGGGACAGGGGTAGGAAACACCATATATTTT	CASSLTGTGVGNTIYF
TRBV5-1	.	.	TRBJ2-3	14	TGCGCCAGCGGCCTAGTGGCCGGAACAGATACGCAGTATTTT	CASGLVAGTDTQYF
TRBV12-3/TRBV12-4	.	.	TRBJ2-1	12	TGTGCCAGCAGTTTTCGGCGGCAGGGGAAGTTCTTC	CASSFRRQGKFF
TRBV2	.	once	TRBJ2-2	19	TGTGCCAGCAGTGTGCGGATTGGGCGTGGGTTGGGGAGCACCGGGGAGCTGTTTTTT	CASSVRIGRGLGSTGELFF
TRBV19	TRBD1	.	TRBJ1-1	16	TGTGCCAGTAGTATAGAGGGCAGGGGGTCGGACACTGAAGCTTTCTTT	CASSIEGRGSDTEAFF
TRBV3-1/TRBV3-2	.	.	TRBJ2-3	12	TGTGCCAGCAGCCAGGTGGAGGATACGCAGTATTTT	CASSQVEDTQYF
TRBV5-1	.	.	TRBJ1-1	16	TGCGCCAGCAGCTTGGTTTTGGGGGCGCAGTTCCCTGAAGCTTTCTTT	CASSLVLGAQFPEAFF
TRBV5-1	.	.	TRBJ2-5	14	TGCGCCAGCAGCTTGGACAGGGTGCTCGAGACCCAGTACTTC	CASSLDRVLETQYF
TRBV5-1	TRBD1	.	TRBJ1-6	17	TGCGCCAGCAGTCCGGGACAGGGAGGTGATTATAATTCACCCCTCCACTTT	CASSPGQGGDYNSPLHF
TRBV5-4	.	.	TRBJ1-1	13	TGTGCCAGCAGCTTGGGGGGCGCCACTGAAGCTTTCTTT	CASSLGGATEAFF
TRBV7-8	TRBD1	.	TRBJ2-3	17	TGTGCCAGCAGCTTAGACACAGGGGGCCTCTCCCCAGATACGCAGTATTTT	CASSLDTGGLSPDTQYF
TRBV7-9	.	.	TRBJ2-2	14	TGTGCCAGCAGCTTAGGAGGGAACACCGGGGAGCTGTTTTTT	CASSLGGNTGELFF
TRBV28	.	.	TRBJ1-3	15	TGTGCCAGCAGTCTTTTTCAGAGGTCTGGAAACACCATATATTTT	CASSLFQRSGNTIYF
TRBV10-3	TRBD1	.	TRBJ1-6	15	TGTGCCATCAGTGATCGGGACAGGGGATATTCACCCCTCCACTTT	CAISDRDRGYSPLHF
TRBV6-5	.	.	TRBJ2-3	14	TGTGCCAGCAGGGTTTGGACATCTTCGGATACGCAGTATTTT	CASRVWTSSDTQYF
TRBV7-2	.	.	TRBJ2-4	14	TGTGCCAGCAGCATGGGACACGGCAAAAACATTCAGTACTTC	CASSMGHGKNIQYF
TRBV12-3/TRBV12-4	TRBD1	.	TRBJ2-1	13	TGTGCCAGCAGCAGGTCCGCGACAGGGGTTCAGTTCTTC	CASSRSATGVQFF
TRBV10-1	TRBD1	.	TRBJ1-6	13	TGCGCCAGTTCAGGGGGGCGAGCTTCACCCCTCCACTTT	CASSGGRASPLHF
TRBV5-1	TRBD1	.	TRBJ2-5	15	TGCGCCAGCAGCCTCAGTACGGGACAGCAAGAGACCCAGTACTTC	CASSLSTGQQETQYF